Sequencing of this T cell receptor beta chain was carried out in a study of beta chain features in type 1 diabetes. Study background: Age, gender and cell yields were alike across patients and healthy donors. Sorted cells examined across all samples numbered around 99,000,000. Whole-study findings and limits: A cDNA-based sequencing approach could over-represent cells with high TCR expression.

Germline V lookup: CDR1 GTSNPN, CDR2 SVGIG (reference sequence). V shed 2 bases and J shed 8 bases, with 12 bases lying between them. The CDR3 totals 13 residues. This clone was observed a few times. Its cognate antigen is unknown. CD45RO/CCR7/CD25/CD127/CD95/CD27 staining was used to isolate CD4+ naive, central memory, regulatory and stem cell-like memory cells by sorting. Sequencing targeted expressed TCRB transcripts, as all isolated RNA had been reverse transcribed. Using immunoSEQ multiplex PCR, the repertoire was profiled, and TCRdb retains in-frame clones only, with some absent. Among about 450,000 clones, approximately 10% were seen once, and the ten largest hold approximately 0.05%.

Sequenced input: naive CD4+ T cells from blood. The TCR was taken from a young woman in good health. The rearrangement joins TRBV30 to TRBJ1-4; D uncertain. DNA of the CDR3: TGTGCCTGGAGTACAAGGGTAATAGAAAAACTGTTTTTT. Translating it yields CAWSTRVIEKLFF. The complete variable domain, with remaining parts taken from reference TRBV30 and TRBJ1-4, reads SQTIHQWPATLVQPVGSPLSLECTVEGTSNPNLYWYRQAAGRGLQLLFYSVGIGQISSEVPQNLSASRPQDRQFILSSKKLLLSDSGFYLCAWSTRVIEKLFFGSGTQLSVL.